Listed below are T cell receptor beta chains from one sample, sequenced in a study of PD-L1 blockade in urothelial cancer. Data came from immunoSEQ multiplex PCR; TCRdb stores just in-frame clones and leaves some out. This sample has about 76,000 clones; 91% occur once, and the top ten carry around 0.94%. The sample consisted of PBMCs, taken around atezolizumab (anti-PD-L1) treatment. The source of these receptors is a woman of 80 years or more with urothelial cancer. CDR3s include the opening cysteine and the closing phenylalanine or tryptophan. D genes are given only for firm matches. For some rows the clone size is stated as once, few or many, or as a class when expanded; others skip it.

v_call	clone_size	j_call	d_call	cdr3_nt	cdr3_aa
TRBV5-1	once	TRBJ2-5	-	TGCGCCAGCAGCTTGGGACTCACCCAAGAGACCCAGTACTTC	CASSLGLTQETQYF
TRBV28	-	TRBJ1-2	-	TGTGCCAGCAGTTTATTGCAGGTCTATGGCTACACCTTC	CASSLLQVYGYTF
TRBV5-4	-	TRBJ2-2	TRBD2	TGTGCCAGCCAGGGCAGGAGACTAGCGGGAGTAGGCACCGGGGAGCTGTTTTTT	CASQGRRLAGVGTGELFF
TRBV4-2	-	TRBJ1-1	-	TGTGCCAGCAGCAGGGAAGGGGGGGGGTCTGAAGCTTTCTTT	CASSREGGGSEAFF
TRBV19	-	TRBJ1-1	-	TGTGCCAGTAGTATCTCCCCGAACACTGAAGCTTTCTTT	CASSISPNTEAFF
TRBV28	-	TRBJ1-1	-	TGTGCCAGCAGTTCATACTTGAACACTGAAGCTTTCTTT	CASSSYLNTEAFF
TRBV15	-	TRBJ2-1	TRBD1	TGTGCCACCAGCGGCCGGGACAGGGGAGAGAATGAGCAGTTCTTC	CATSGRDRGENEQFF
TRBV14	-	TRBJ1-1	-	TGTGCCAGCAGCTCTAAGCGATACTCGACTGAAGCTTTCTTT	CASSSKRYSTEAFF
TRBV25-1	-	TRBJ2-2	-	TGTGCCAGCAGTGAACAGTGGGGCTACACCGGGGAGCTGTTTTTT	CASSEQWGYTGELFF
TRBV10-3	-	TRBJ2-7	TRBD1	TGTGCCATCAGTGGGCGGACAGGGGTCTACGAGCAGTACTTC	CAISGRTGVYEQYF
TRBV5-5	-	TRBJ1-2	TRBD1	TGTGCCAGCAGGGCCGGGACAGGGGGCGGCTACACCTTC	CASRAGTGGGYTF
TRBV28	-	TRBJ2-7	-	TGTGCCAGCAGTCTGGTTACTAGCTCCACTCTTTACGAGCAGTACTTC	CASSLVTSSTLYEQYF
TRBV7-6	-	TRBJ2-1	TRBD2	TGTGCCAGCAGCTTAGCACCTAGCGGGAGTGACAATGAGCAGTTCTTC	CASSLAPSGSDNEQFF
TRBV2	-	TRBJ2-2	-	TGTGCCAGCAGAACCCTCGGCACCGGGGAGCTGTTTTTT	CASRTLGTGELFF
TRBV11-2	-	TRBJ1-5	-	TGTGCCAGCAGCTTAGCAGTGGAGCAGCCCCAGCATTTT	CASSLAVEQPQHF
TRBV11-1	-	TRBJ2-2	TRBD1	TGTGCCAGCAGCTTGGACAGGGGGAAAACCGGGGAGCTGTTTTTT	CASSLDRGKTGELFF
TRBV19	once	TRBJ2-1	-	TGTGCCAGTAGTATAGGCGGGTACGGACACAATGAGCAGTTCTTC	CASSIGGYGHNEQFF
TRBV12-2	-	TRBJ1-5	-	TGTGCAAGTCGCTTAGGTTCTCCCGACAGGGATAGCAATCAGCCCCAGCATTTT	CASRLGSPDRDSNQPQHF
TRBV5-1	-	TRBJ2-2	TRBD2	TGCGCCAGCAGCTTGAGCGGGATGAGGGGCACCGGGGAGCTGTTTTTT	CASSLSGMRGTGELFF
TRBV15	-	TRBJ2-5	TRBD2	TGTGCCACCAGCAGGGGAGGGTCTGAGACCCAGTACTTC	CATSRGGSETQYF
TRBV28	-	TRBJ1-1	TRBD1	TGTGCCAGCAGTTTGTCCGACAGGGGGCTTCGCTTT	CASSLSDRGLRF
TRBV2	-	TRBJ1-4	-	TGTGCCACAGAAACGGAGTTTCCTACTGAAAAACTGTTTTTT	CATETEFPTEKLFF
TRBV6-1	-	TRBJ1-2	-	TGTGCCAGCAGTGAACAGGCTCCGGCGGGCTATGGCTACACCTTC	CASSEQAPAGYGYTF
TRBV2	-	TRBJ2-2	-	TGTGCCAGCACTCCAATGAGAACCGGGGAGCTGTTTTTT	CASTPMRTGELFF
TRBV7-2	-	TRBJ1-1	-	TGTGCCAGCAGCCAGCCGGGGACTGTGATCGCTTTCTTT	CASSQPGTVIAFF